A selection of T cell receptor beta chains follows, all from one sample in a study of CD8 T cells in ankylosing spondylitis. TCRdb independently ran MiXCR on the 5' RACE reads; one entry per CDR3 protein. Among around 130,000 distinct CDR3 sequences listed, 7% were seen once. Source material: blood, either unsorted or a sorted T cell fraction (not recorded which). These receptors all stem from a male donor with ankylosing spondylitis or in good health (not recorded which). Each CDR3 is given with its conserved first and last residue. The order of the fields is clone size, J gene, D gene, V gene, CDR3 protein, CDR3 DNA. A D gene is named only where the DNA matches it firmly. Size tells how often a clone was seen (once, few, many) or the class of an expanded clone, and some rows leave it out.

>many|TRBJ1-2|TRBD1|TRBV4-1
CASSHGTGSPNYGYTF
TGCGCCAGCAGCCATGGGACAGGGTCGCCTAACTATGGCTACACCTTC
>many|TRBJ2-3|TRBD1|TRBV30
CAWSVLRGQTYLSTQYF
TGTGCCTGGAGTGTTCTGAGGGGGCAGACTTATTTATCTACGCAGTATTTT
>few|TRBJ2-3|NA|TRBV5-5
CASSLYGGSSTDTQYF
TGTGCCAGCAGCTTGTATGGAGGATCTAGCACAGATACGCAGTATTTT
>many|TRBJ1-1|TRBD1|TRBV29-1
CSVYGQGGIMNTEAFF
TGCAGCGTCTATGGACAGGGGGGGATCATGAACACTGAAGCTTTCTTT
>many|TRBJ1-4|NA|TRBV5-1
CASSLAAVATNEKLFF
TGCGCCAGCAGCTTGGCCGCGGTGGCAACTAATGAAAAACTGTTTTTT
>many|TRBJ2-3|NA|TRBV7-9
CASSFALGTGVFDTQYF
TGTGCCAGCAGCTTTGCCCTTGGAACGGGAGTTTTTGATACGCAGTATTTT
>many|TRBJ1-5|NA|TRBV7-2
CASSLKAGQPQHF
TGTGCCAGCAGCCTTAAGGCCGGTCAGCCCCAGCATTTT
>many|TRBJ2-1|TRBD2|TRBV20-1
CSAAVSASGSNEQFF
TGCAGTGCAGCTGTATCGGCTAGCGGGTCTAATGAGCAGTTCTTC
>many|TRBJ1-5|NA|TRBV20-1
CSAPGFSNQPQHF
TGCAGTGCTCCAGGGTTTAGCAATCAGCCCCAGCATTTT
>many|TRBJ2-5|TRBD1|TRBV19
CASHGQGPETQYF
TGTGCCAGTCATGGACAGGGCCCGGAGACCCAGTACTTC
>many|TRBJ2-5|TRBD2|TRBV12-3/TRBV12-4
CASRPLAGFETQYF
TGTGCCAGCAGACCTCTAGCGGGATTTGAGACCCAGTACTTC
>few|TRBJ1-1|NA|TRBV29-1
CSVERRMGNTEAFF
TGCAGCGTTGAGAGGCGGATGGGGAACACTGAAGCTTTCTTT
>NA|TRBJ2-2|TRBD2|TRBV28
CASSKLGRLAGANTGELFF
TGTGCCAGCAGCAAACTCGGCAGGCTAGCGGGCGCGAACACCGGGGAGCTGTTTTTT
>many|TRBJ1-2|NA|TRBV20-1
CSAPTYGYTF
TGCAGTGCCCCAACTTATGGCTACACCTTC
>many|TRBJ2-7|NA|TRBV20-1
CSASAAGRAYEQYF
TGCAGTGCTAGCGCCGCCGGTAGAGCCTACGAGCAGTACTTC
>many|TRBJ2-7|NA|TRBV20-1
CSASEESYEQYF
TGCAGTGCTAGCGAAGAGTCCTACGAGCAGTACTTC
>NA|TRBJ2-5|NA|TRBV5-5
CASSLAQGLETQYF
TGTGCCAGCAGCTTGGCCCAGGGGTTAGAGACCCAGTACTTC
>many|TRBJ2-3|TRBD2|TRBV7-2
CASSLQTSGVQDTQYF
TGTGCCAGCAGCTTACAGACTAGCGGGGTTCAAGATACGCAGTATTTT
>many|TRBJ1-3|NA|TRBV6-4
CASSAPGQPGNTIYF
TGTGCCAGCAGTGCACCGGGACAACCTGGAAACACCATATATTTT
>many|TRBJ2-7|NA|TRBV10-3
CAISEIELAGRPYEQYF
TGTGCCATCAGTGAAATAGAGCTAGCAGGGAGGCCCTACGAGCAGTACTTC
>many|TRBJ2-7|NA|TRBV20-1
CSARDTAGLYEQYF
TGCAGTGCTAGAGATACCGCGGGCCTCTACGAGCAGTACTTC
>many|TRBJ2-7|NA|TRBV20-1
CSADHENSYEQYF
TGCAGTGCAGATCACGAAAACAGCTACGAGCAGTACTTC
>many|TRBJ2-3|TRBD2|TRBV28
CASSPMLRGSDGTDTQYF
TGTGCCAGCAGTCCGATGCTTCGCGGGAGTGACGGCACAGATACGCAGTATTTT
>NA|TRBJ2-2|NA|TRBV7-9
CASSPLGTLAGELFF
TGTGCCAGCAGCCCCCTCGGGACTCTCGCCGGGGAGCTGTTTTTT
>many|TRBJ1-1|NA|TRBV5-1
CASSNRDGLLEAFF
TGCGCCAGCAGCAACCGGGACGGCCTTCTCGAAGCTTTCTTT
>many|TRBJ2-1|NA|TRBV20-1
CSARDLAGSRDEQFF
TGCAGTGCTAGAGATTTGGCAGGGTCGCGGGATGAGCAGTTCTTC
>many|TRBJ1-2|NA|TRBV29-1
CSVEDWDPNYGYTF
TGCAGCGTTGAAGATTGGGACCCTAACTATGGCTACACCTTC
>many|TRBJ2-7|TRBD1|TRBV5-1
CASSPEGQGVYEQYF
TGCGCCAGCAGCCCCGAGGGACAGGGGGTCTACGAGCAGTACTTC
>NA|TRBJ2-2|NA|TRBV20-1
CSVPRRKGRDTGELFF
TGCAGTGTCCCGAGGAGGAAGGGTCGAGACACCGGGGAGCTGTTTTTT
>NA|TRBJ1-1|NA|TRBV29-1
CSVKDVWNTEAFF
TGCAGCGTTAAGGACGTCTGGAACACTGAAGCTTTCTTT
>many|TRBJ2-3|TRBD2|TRBV6-4
CASSDSSGGTDTQYF
TGTGCCAGCAGTGACTCTAGCGGGGGCACAGATACGCAGTATTTT
>many|TRBJ2-1|TRBD2|TRBV5-1
CASSSASGSSGEQFF
TGCGCCAGCAGTTCGGCTAGCGGGAGTTCCGGTGAGCAGTTCTTC
>many|TRBJ2-7|TRBD1|TRBV11-3
CASSLQGQGVGEQYF
TGTGCCAGCAGCTTACAGGGACAGGGTGTTGGAGAGCAGTACTTC
>many|TRBJ2-5|NA|TRBV7-9
CASSQGLGRTQYF
TGTGCCAGCAGCCAAGGACTGGGGAGGACCCAGTACTTC
>many|TRBJ1-3|NA|TRBV5-1
CASRTGRSSGNTIYF
TGCGCCAGCAGGACAGGTCGATCCTCTGGAAACACCATATATTTT
>many|TRBJ2-3|TRBD2|TRBV9
CASSVRLAGGPDTQYF
TGTGCCAGCAGCGTACGACTAGCGGGAGGCCCAGATACGCAGTATTTT
>few|TRBJ2-3|NA|TRBV10-3
CAISSAYPTDTQYF
TGTGCCATCAGTTCCGCTTACCCCACAGATACGCAGTATTTT
>many|TRBJ2-7|TRBD1|TRBV20-1
CSASLPGQGGPYEQYF
TGCAGTGCTAGTCTTCCGGGACAGGGTGGACCATACGAGCAGTACTTC
>few|TRBJ2-2|NA|TRBV5-1
CASSLGPDRPGELFF
TGCGCCAGCAGCTTGGGCCCCGACAGGCCCGGGGAGCTGTTTTTT
>many|TRBJ1-6|NA|TRBV20-1
CSVGTGKNSPLHF
TGCAGTGTCGGAACAGGGAAGAATTCACCCCTCCACTTT
>many|TRBJ2-3|TRBD1|TRBV5-1
CASSLGQVDTDTQYF
TGCGCCAGCAGCCTGGGACAGGTCGACACAGATACGCAGTATTTT
>many|TRBJ2-2|NA|TRBV25-1
CASSEGTATGELFF
TGTGCCAGCTCCGAAGGGACCGCCACCGGGGAGCTGTTTTTT
>many|TRBJ1-6|NA|TRBV9
CASSVGGRVNSPLHF
TGTGCCAGCAGCGTAGGAGGACGGGTAAATTCACCCCTCCACTTT